The present entry profiles one T cell receptor (beta chain) with its context. Here immunoSEQ multiplex PCR was the method, and the copy in TCRdb shows in-frame clones only, minus some. This sample has 450,000 to 500,000 clones, with around nine tenths found just once. Recovered status applied to Cohort 3 donors who had two consecutive negative PCRs. It also applied to those with clearance or with symptom resolution. This specimen belongs to a study of blood T cell repertoires in COVID-19. Study-wide context: Samples of COVID-19 (acute and convalescent) were obtained from the United States, Italy and Spain. The cDNA or gDNA used as material had been derived from T cells, B-cell-depleted T cells, or PBMCs.

Looked up from germline, CDR1 is SNHLY and CDR2 is FYNNEI. This CDR3 spans 14 amino acids. V lost 8 bases, J lost 2 bases, and 14 bases lay in between. This receptor was taken from a woman aged 55-69 years who had recovered from COVID-19. The rearrangement joins TRBV2 to TRBJ2-3; a possible D gene is TRBD2 (6 bases). Sequences were obtained from PBMCs or T cells enriched from blood (not recorded which). The CDR3 loop is CASGRSRSTDTQYF. The CDR3 region has the DNA TGTGCCAGCGGGAGGAGTCGGTCCACAGATACGCAGTATTTT.